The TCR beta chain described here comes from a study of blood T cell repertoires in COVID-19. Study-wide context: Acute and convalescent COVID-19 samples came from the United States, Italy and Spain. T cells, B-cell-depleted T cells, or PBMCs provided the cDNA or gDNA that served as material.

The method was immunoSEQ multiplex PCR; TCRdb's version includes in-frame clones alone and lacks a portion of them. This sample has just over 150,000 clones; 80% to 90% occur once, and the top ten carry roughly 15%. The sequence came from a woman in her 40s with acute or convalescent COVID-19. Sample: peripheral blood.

CDR3 sequence (DNA): TGTGCCAGCAGCCCGGGACTAGCGGGGGACACAGATACGCAGTATTTT. Its protein product is CASSPGLAGDTDTQYF. V gene TRBV11-3 combines with J gene TRBJ2-3; 14 bases are shared with TRBD2. This CDR3 spans 16 amino acids. Germline CDR1 and CDR2: SGHNT and YENEEA. V was clipped by 5 bases and J by 2 bases; unmatched bases: 3.